The table lists the clone carrying this T cell receptor beta chain with a few counts. Methods used by the authors: Researchers report that nucleated cell counts were estimated from reference gene primer amplification. The protocol was immunoSEQ multiplex PCR, while the TCRdb copy is restricted to in-frame clones and leaves out a portion. V and J calls and clone size are given by that table; D and trimming were obtained from the DNA. The table records around 130,000 clones, approximately 80% of them present only once. The record originates from a study of blood T cell repertoires in COVID-19. Study details: T cells, B-cell-depleted T cells, or PBMCs provided the cDNA or gDNA that served as material.

Trimming took 0 bases from V and 2 from J, leaving 14 bases between them. Germline V gives CDR1 SGDLS, CDR2 YYNGEE. This CDR3 comprises 16 residues. The chain employs TRBV9 and TRBJ2-5; a possible D gene is TRBD2 (5 bases). The material sequenced was peripheral blood. The source of this sequence is a man between 40 and 49 years old with active or convalescent COVID-19. CDR3 sequence reads: CASSVGTGRGQETQYF. In DNA form, the CDR3 reads TGTGCCAGCAGCGTAGGGACTGGACGGGGACAAGAGACCCAGTACTTC.